The clone carrying this T cell receptor beta chain was detected only a few times. V dropped 3 bases and J dropped 10; count of bases not matched to a gene: 7. This CDR3 spans 13 amino acids. The germline gives CDR1 LGHDT, CDR2 YNNKEL (reference sequence). This sample was included in a study of blood T cell repertoires in COVID-19. On the study more broadly: The United States, Italy and Spain provided the acute and convalescent COVID-19 samples.

Original processing notes: Nucleated cell counts were estimated from reference gene primer amplification. Here immunoSEQ multiplex PCR was the method, and the copy in TCRdb shows in-frame clones only, minus some. V, J and clone size are taken as reported in that table, and D and trimming were inferred from the DNA itself. The repertoire has roughly 91,000 clones, 65% to 85% of them found once; the top ten carry about 10%. Sequenced input: peripheral blood. The source is a man in his 70s with acute or convalescent COVID-19. This chain connects TRBV3-1 (or the pseudogene TRBV3-2) to TRBJ2-3, with TRBD2 matching 7 bases. The DNA for the CDR3 is TGTGCCAGCAGCCAGGGGGGGGTTAAAGCGCAGTATTTT. Translated, it gives CASSQGGVKAQYF.